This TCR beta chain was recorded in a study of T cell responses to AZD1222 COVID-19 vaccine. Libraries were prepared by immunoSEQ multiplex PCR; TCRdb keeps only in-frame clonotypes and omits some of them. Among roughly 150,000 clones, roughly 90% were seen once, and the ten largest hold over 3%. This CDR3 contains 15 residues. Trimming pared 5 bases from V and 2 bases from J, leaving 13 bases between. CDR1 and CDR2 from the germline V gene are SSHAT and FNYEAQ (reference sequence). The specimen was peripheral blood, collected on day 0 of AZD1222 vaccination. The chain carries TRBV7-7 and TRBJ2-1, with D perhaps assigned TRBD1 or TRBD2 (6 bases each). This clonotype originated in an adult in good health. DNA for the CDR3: TGTGCCAGCAGCGGGGGGCTAGTCACCTACAATGAGCAGTTCTTC. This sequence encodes CASSGGLVTYNEQFF.